What follows are 27 T cell receptor beta chains derived from one specimen sequenced in a study of shared clonotypes between healthy human individuals. Repertoires were generated with immunoSEQ multiplex PCR, while TCRdb's copy carries only in-frame clones and drops some. The table has some 660,000 clones, 60% to 75% seen once. Input material: memory CD4+ T cells sorted from blood. This sample's subset: CD45RA-negative fraction. The source is a woman under 40 in good health.

The chain has TRBV5-8 and TRBJ2-7, with D possibly TRBD2 on 5 matching bases. Looked up from germline, CDR1 is SGHTS and CDR2 is YDEGEE. CDR3 length: 12 amino acids. The germline V and J ends were trimmed by 2 bases and 6 bases, with 9 bases remaining between them. Here the CDR3 reads CASSFRGSEQYF. The CDR3 coding sequence is TGTGCCAGCAGCTTTCGGGGTAGCGAGCAGTACTTC.

The V gene is TRBV7-9, the J gene TRBJ2-7; no clear D gene. The V gene lost 0 bases and the J gene lost 3 bases, with 12 bases spanning the gap. The V gene's germline CDR1 is SEHNR and CDR2 FQNEAQ (reference sequence). CDR3 length: 15 amino acids. CDR3 coding DNA: TGTGCCAGCAGCTTAGCGTCAACGGGCCTCTACGAGCAGTACTTC. This encodes CASSLASTGLYEQYF.

This clone has a count of ten or more. DNA of the CDR3: TGTGCCAGCAGTGACACGGCGGGGACTGGGGCCAACGTCCTGACTTTC. This codes for CASSDTAGTGANVLTF. The V call is TRBV6-4, the J call TRBJ2-6; maybe TRBD2 (6 bases). Per germline, CDR1 MRHNA and CDR2 SNTAGT. The CDR3 is made up of 16 amino acids. Trimming took 2 bases from V and 2 from J, leaving 10 bases between them.

This clone was recorded at least ten times. This sequence joins TRBV30 and TRBJ2-4, with 11 nucleotides matching TRBD1. From germline, CDR1 is GTSNPN and CDR2 SVGIG (reference sequence). V lost 5 bases, J lost 6 bases, and 6 bases stayed unmatched. This CDR3 is 14 amino acids long. For the CDR3, the DNA is TGTGCCTGGGCCCTGGGACAGGGGGGAAACATTCAGTACTTC. It specifies CAWALGQGGNIQYF.

CDR3 sequence: CASSQSSSAYSDTGELFF. The CDR3 DNA sequence: TGTGCCAGCAGTCAATCATCTAGCGCTTACAGTGACACCGGGGAGCTGTTTTTT. The chain is built from TRBV2 and TRBJ2-2; maybe TRBD2 (6 bases). V was pared by 5 bases and J by 3 bases, with 22 bases between. This CDR3 comprises 18 residues. Germline V lookup: CDR1 SNHLY, CDR2 FYNNEI.

Points on this clone: Different DNA sequences within this sample yield the same CDR3. J is TRBJ1-3 and V is TRBV5-1; no definite D call. V lost 0 bases and J lost 1, with 5 bases in between. This CDR3 region has 14 residues. Germline loops: CDR1 SGHRS, CDR2 YFSETQ. CDR3 sequence (DNA): TGCGCCAGCAGCTTGGGGGCTTCTGGAAACACCATATATTTT. Amino acids: CASSLGASGNTIYF.

The gene calls are TRBV7-8 and TRBJ1-1; D gene uncertain. The germline V gene encodes CDR1 SGHVS and CDR2 FQNEAQ. The CDR3 covers 13 residues. Trimming left V 2 bases short and J 4 bases short, with 8 bases between. The CDR3 DNA follows: TGTGCCAGCAGCTTAAACTTTGGCACTGAAGCTTTCTTT. Protein: CASSLNFGTEAFF.

The CDR3 is CASSQVVQGDEQYF. In DNA form, the CDR3 reads TGTGCCAGCAGCCAAGTCGTCCAGGGGGACGAGCAGTACTTC. The genes are TRBV5-4 and TRBJ2-7; 7 bases agree with TRBD1. Germline values: CDR1 SGHNT, CDR2 YYREEE (reference sequence). The trim removed 4 bases at V and 5 bases at J, leaving 9 bases unmatched. The CDR3 has 14 amino acids.

The rearrangement links TRBV7-3 to TRBJ1-1; no reliable D call. Trimming stripped 2 bases from V and 1 base from J, with 5 bases between. The CDR3 length is 13 residues. Germline V gene data show CDR1 as SGHTA and CDR2 as FQGTGA. The CDR3 DNA sequence: TGTGCCAGCAGCTTAGGCAAGAACACTGAAGCTTTCTTT. Translated, it gives CASSLGKNTEAFF.

This clone was seen just once. The genes are TRBV28 and TRBJ1-2, with D unresolved. Germline V gene data show CDR1 as MDHEN and CDR2 as SYDVKM. There are 13 residues in the CDR3. The ends were cut back, 5 bases at V and 4 bases at J, with 11 bases in the middle. The CDR3 sequence: CASSRVQTYGYTF. In DNA form, the CDR3 reads TGTGCCAGCAGTCGGGTACAGACCTATGGCTACACCTTC.

The rearrangement uses TRBV4-2 and TRBJ2-3; TRBD2 matches 8 bases. CDR1 is LGHNA and CDR2 is YNFKEQ in the germline V gene. CDR3 size: 20 residues. The V segment lost 0 bases and the J segment 4 bases; nucleotides outside the gene matches: 18. CDR3 sequence: CASSQESAGAGLGLADTQYF. CDR3 in DNA: TGTGCCAGCAGCCAAGAGTCAGCGGGAGCCGGCCTGGGGTTGGCAGATACGCAGTATTTT.

This chain links TRBV30 with TRBJ2-3; D is unclear. The germline CDR1 and CDR2 sequences are GTSNPN and SVGIG (reference sequence). Trimming removed 2 bases at V and 0 bases at J, with 6 bases between. The CDR3 extends over 13 amino acids. CDR3 nucleotides: TGTGCCTGGAGTAGTACTAGCACAGATACGCAGTATTTT. Residues: CAWSSTSTDTQYF.

This clone was recorded only once. V usage is TRBV6-1 and J usage is TRBJ2-3, with D tentatively TRBD1 (6 bases). The V gene lost 6 bases and the J gene lost 0 bases, with 10 bases spanning the gap. Germline lookup yields CDR1 MNHNS and CDR2 SASEGT. CDR3 size: 14 residues. The CDR3: CASRRQESTDTQYF. CDR3 in DNA: TGTGCCAGCAGAAGACAGGAGAGCACAGATACGCAGTATTTT.

This clone has a handful of counts. A much larger clone lies a single base off, so this may be a read error. Additional DNA sequences in this sample encode the identical CDR3. The chain employs TRBV5-4 and TRBJ2-7, with D hard to call. The V and J ends lost 3 bases and 3 bases respectively, with 4 bases between them. Germline CDR1 is SGHNT and CDR2 is YYREEE (reference sequence). This CDR3 is 11 amino acids long. CDR3 loop: CASSSNYEQYF. The CDR3 DNA is TGTGCCAGCAGCTCTAACTACGAGCAGTACTTC. Full variable domain (remainder filled in from reference TRBV5-4 and TRBJ2-7): ETGVTQSPTHLIKTRGQQVTLRCSSQSGHNTVSWYQQALGQGPQFIFQYYREEENGRGNFPPRFSGLQFPNYSSELNVNALELDDSALYLCASSSNYEQYFGPGTRLTVT.

This chain uses TRBV14 with TRBJ2-1; no firm D call. The V end was cut by 2 bases, the J end by 9 bases, with 14 bases between. This CDR3 spans 14 amino acids. The germline V gene has CDR1 SGHDN and CDR2 FVKESK. CDR3 nucleotide sequence: TGTGCCAGCAGCCAACCGCTAAGAACGCGTGAGCAGTTCTTC. This codes for CASSQPLRTREQFF.

This clone showed up just once. The chain recombines TRBV6-5 with TRBJ2-3, with TRBD2 identical over 7 bases. The CDR3 spans 16 residues. Germline CDR1 reads MNHEY; CDR2 reads SVGAGI. The trim removed 0 bases at V and 1 base at J, leaving 4 bases unmatched. CDR3 sequence: CASSYSGGSRTDTQYF. The CDR3 DNA reads as TGTGCCAGCAGTTACTCGGGCGGGAGTCGCACAGATACGCAGTATTTT.

The rearrangement links TRBV19 to TRBJ2-7; 8 bases are a match to TRBD1. The CDR3 consists of 13 residues. Trimming at V came to 5 bases and at J to 6 bases, leaving 6 bases not matched to a gene. From germline, CDR1 is LNHDA and CDR2 SQIVND (reference sequence). The CDR3 is CASSAETGGEQYF. The CDR3 coding sequence is TGTGCCAGTAGTGCTGAAACAGGGGGCGAGCAGTACTTC.

This clone was seen only a few times. The chain uses TRBV30 and TRBJ2-5; 10 nucleotides align to TRBD2. With 1 base clipped from V and 11 bases from J, the junction kept 10 bases outside the gene matches. The CDR3 has 14 residues. Germline V gene data show CDR1 as GTSNPN and CDR2 as SVGIG (reference sequence). CDR3 DNA: TGTGCCTGGAGTGAGGGACTAGCGTCTTTTCAGCAGTACTTC. This sequence encodes CAWSEGLASFQQYF. Variable domain in full (rest from reference TRBV30 and TRBJ2-5): SQTIHQWPATLVQPVGSPLSLECTVEGTSNPNLYWYRQAAGRGLQLLFYSVGIGQISSEVPQNLSASRPQDRQFILSSKKLLLSDSGFYLCAWSEGLASFQQYFGPGTRLLVL.

This sequence joins TRBV27 and TRBJ2-7; D uncertain. The CDR3 loop spans 15 amino acids. Germline loops: CDR1 MNHEY, CDR2 SMNVEV (reference sequence). Trimming pared 5 bases from V and 3 bases from J, leaving 17 bases between. This CDR3 is CASSPQQMVLYEQYF. In DNA form, the CDR3 reads TGTGCCAGCAGTCCCCAACAAATGGTACTCTACGAGCAGTACTTC.

J is TRBJ2-3 and V is TRBV27; TRBD2 matches at 15 bases. This CDR3 spans 16 amino acids. The V segment lost 5 bases and the J segment 6 bases; nucleotides outside the gene matches: 6. Germline CDR1 is MNHEY and CDR2 is SMNVEV (reference sequence). CDR3 sequence reads: CASSIPGTSGRDTQYF. In nucleotides, the CDR3 is TGTGCCAGCAGTATACCCGGGACTAGCGGGAGGGATACGCAGTATTTT.

The V and J genes are TRBV2 and TRBJ1-5, with TRBD1 identical over 8 bases. The CDR3 loop spans 13 amino acids. After removal of 10 bases from V and 0 bases from J, the junction contained 2 bases not matched to a gene. The germline V gene encodes CDR1 SNHLY and CDR2 FYNNEI. CDR3 sequence (DNA): TGTGCCACCGACAGGGGTAGCAATCAGCCCCAGCATTTT. Protein product: CATDRGSNQPQHF.

The V call is TRBV11-3, the J call TRBJ2-3; D ambiguous. The V end lost 1 base, the J end lost 0 bases, and 11 bases lay between the germline ends. The CDR3 has 16 residues. Germline lookup yields CDR1 SGHNT and CDR2 YENEEA. The CDR3 sequence: CASSLGVGGSTDTQYF. The CDR3 nucleotides read TGTGCCAGCAGCTTAGGGGTCGGCGGAAGCACAGATACGCAGTATTTT.

CDR3 protein: CASSVELLADTQYF. CDR3 coding DNA: TGTGCCAGCAGCGTAGAACTGCTTGCAGATACGCAGTATTTT. The chain employs TRBV9 and TRBJ2-3, with D unresolved. The CDR3 loop spans 14 amino acids. Trimming removed 0 bases at V and 4 bases at J, with 9 bases between. CDR1 and CDR2 (germline): SGDLS, YYNGEE.

The chain joins TRBV6-6 to TRBJ2-3; D ambiguous. The CDR3 covers 11 residues. Germline CDR1 and CDR2: MNHNY and SVGAGI (reference sequence). Trimming cost V 8 bases and J 2 bases, with 5 bases left between them. The CDR3 sequence is CASGHTDTQYF. The CDR3 DNA follows: TGTGCCAGCGGTCACACAGATACGCAGTATTTT.

This clone was detected ten times or more. The chain is built from TRBV28 and TRBJ1-5; D gene uncertain. The CDR3 runs 17 residues. V was cut by 6 bases and J by 4 bases, with 22 bases left in between. Germline V gene sequence: CDR1 MDHEN, CDR2 SYDVKM. The DNA for the CDR3 is TGTGCCAGCAGAAAAAGCAATGGACGGGAACCTAATCAGCCCCAGCATTTT. Translated, it gives CASRKSNGREPNQPQHF.

V is TRBV28 and J is TRBJ2-1, with 7 positions matching TRBD2. The V gene end was trimmed by 8 bases and the J gene end by 8 bases; junction bases not matched to a gene: 3. Per germline, CDR1 MDHEN and CDR2 SYDVKM. CDR3 size: 11 residues. In nucleotides, the CDR3 is TGTGCCAGCGGACTAGTGGATGAGCAGTTCTTC. It translates to CASGLVDEQFF. Looking up the rest from reference TRBV28 and TRBJ2-1 gives the full variable domain: DVKVTQSSRYLVKRTGEKVFLECVQDMDHENMFWYRQDPGLGLRLIYFSYDVKMKEKGDIPEGYSVSREKKERFSLILESASTNQTSMYLCASGLVDEQFFGPGTRLTVL.

The chain employs TRBV14 and TRBJ2-1; no clear D gene. V lost 2 bases, J lost 7 bases, and 12 bases lay in between. This CDR3 has 14 amino acids. Germline CDR1 and CDR2: SGHDN and FVKESK. CDR3 loop: CASSQPYRRNEQFF. The CDR3 nucleotides read TGTGCCAGCAGCCAACCCTACCGTAGGAATGAGCAGTTCTTC.